Reported below is one T cell receptor (beta chain). The assay was immunoSEQ multiplex PCR, and TCRdb's table has in-frame clones only and misses some. The repertoire has around 67,000 clones, over 80% of them found once; the top ten carry under 9.5%. Germline CDR1 and CDR2: SGHVS and FNYEAQ. J gave up 7 bases and V 1 base, and 6 bases lay outside the gene matches. This CDR3 is built from 14 residues. This record comes from a study of blood T cell repertoires in COVID-19. Sequencing was performed on peripheral blood. V and J are TRBV7-6 and TRBJ2-7; 8 bases match TRBD1. This TCR was recovered from a man aged 50-59 years with active COVID-19. CDR3 sequence reads: CASSLGTGPREQYF. CDR3 nucleotides: TGTGCCAGCAGCTTAGGGACAGGGCCCAGGGAGCAGTACTTC. The full variable domain, completed using reference TRBV7-6 and TRBJ2-7, is GAGVSQSPRYKVTKRGQDVALRCDPISGHVSLYWYRQALGQGPEFLTYFNYEAQQDKSGLPNDRFSAERPEGSISTLTIQRTEQRDSAMYRCASSLGTGPREQYFGPGTRLTVT.